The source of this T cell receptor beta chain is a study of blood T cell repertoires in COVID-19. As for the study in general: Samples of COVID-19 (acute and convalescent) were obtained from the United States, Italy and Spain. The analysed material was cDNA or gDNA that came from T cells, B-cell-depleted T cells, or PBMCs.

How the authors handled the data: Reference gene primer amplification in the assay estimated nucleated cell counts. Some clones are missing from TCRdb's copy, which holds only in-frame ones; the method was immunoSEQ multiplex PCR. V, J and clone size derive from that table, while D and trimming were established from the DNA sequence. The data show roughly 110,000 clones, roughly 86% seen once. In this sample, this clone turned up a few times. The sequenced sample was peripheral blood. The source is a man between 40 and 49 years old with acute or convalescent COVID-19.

Here the CDR3 reads CASSEPKEYYGYTF. CDR3 coding DNA: TGTGCCAGCAGCGAGCCCAAAGAGTACTATGGCTACACCTTC. The J gene is TRBJ1-2, the V gene TRBV7-2, with D uncertain. Germline V lookup: CDR1 SGHTA, CDR2 FQGNSA. Trimming pared 5 bases from V and 3 bases from J, leaving 13 bases between. This CDR3 region has 14 residues.